A single sample is the source of the 3 T cell receptor beta chains below, sequenced in a study of monozygotic twins with inflammatory bowel disease. Following a re-call of the 5' RACE reads, TCRdb has one entry per CDR3 protein and lacks DNA. This sample's table has over 150,000 distinct CDR3 sequences. The specimen sequenced was blood. These receptors originate from a human donor with ulcerative colitis or Crohn's disease, or a healthy co-twin of an affected twin (not recorded which).

This chain connects TRBV29-1 to TRBJ2-1; TCRdb returns TRBD2, unconfirmable since there is no DNA. The CDR3 has 12 amino acids. Germline V lookup: CDR1 SQVTM, CDR2 ANQGSEA. The CDR3 loop reads CSRTSGGNEQFF.

The CDR3 region is CSARAASAYEQYF. This chain joins TRBV20-1 and TRBJ2-7. Germline CDR1 reads DFQATT; CDR2 reads SNEGSKA (reference sequence). The CDR3 has 13 residues.

The rearrangement joins TRBV4-2 to TRBJ2-2. The CDR3 spans 13 residues. Looked up from germline, CDR1 is LGHNA and CDR2 is YNFKEQ. CDR3 loop: CASSQGGVGELFF.